The clone carrying this T cell receptor (beta chain) is deemed medium-sized. Its target is unknown. Sequenced by immunoSEQ multiplex PCR; TCRdb stores in-frame clones only, minus some. Of approximately 14,000 clones in the sample, around 81% were seen once. The CDR3 has 16 residues. Germline CDR1 reads SGHVS; CDR2 reads FQNEAQ. V lost 3 bases and J lost 4; bases outside the gene matches: 7. These data come from a study of tumor-infiltrating lymphocytes in localized non-small cell lung cancer. Study findings and constraints: T-cell fraction did not differ between immunotypes IM1 and IM2.

This chain links TRBV7-8 with TRBJ2-7; TRBD1 matches at 12 bases. Material: lung tumor tissue. The receptor was isolated from a human donor with non-small cell lung cancer. In DNA form, the CDR3 reads TGTGCCAGCAGCTTGCGCCAGGGACAGGGGGCTTACGAGCAGTACTTC. Translation gives CASSLRQGQGAYEQYF.